This T cell receptor (beta chain) originates from a study of blood T cell repertoires in COVID-19. In the study overall: Researchers got acute and convalescent COVID-19 samples from the United States, Italy and Spain.

Per the original data handling: Amplification with reference gene primers provided the estimates of nucleated cell counts. Only in-frame clones appear in the TCRdb table, and some are missing; sequencing was by immunoSEQ multiplex PCR. V and J calls and clone size follow that table, whereas D and trimming were derived from the DNA. Among about 160,000 clones listed, approximately 91% were seen once. CDR1 is KGHDR, CDR2 SFDVKD, per germline. This CDR3 region has 16 residues. The junction had 2 bases not matched to a gene; V was cut back by 0 bases and J by 6 bases. What was sequenced was peripheral blood. The chain recombines TRBV24-1 with TRBJ2-2, with 11 bases that match TRBD1. This clonotype was obtained from a man aged 18 to 35 with acute or convalescent COVID-19. CDR3 residues: CATSDLKGQGAGELFF. CDR3 DNA: TGTGCCACCAGTGATTTGAAGGGACAGGGGGCCGGGGAGCTGTTTTTT.